A selection of T cell receptor beta chains follows, all from one sample in a study of cytomegalovirus exposure and HLA in healthy donors. Repertoires were generated with immunoSEQ multiplex PCR, while TCRdb's copy carries only in-frame clones and drops some. The table records about 180,000 clones, 60% to 85% of them present only once. The sequencing sample was made of PBMCs. The source is a man aged 35 to 55 in good health and CMV-seronegative. Each CDR3 is given with its conserved first and last residue. The D gene is left open where the match is weak. Only some rows state a clone size, as once, few, many or a class for expanded clones.

clone size,D gene,V gene,J gene,CDR3 DNA,CDR3 protein
NA,TRBD1,TRBV5-1,TRBJ1-4,TGCGCCAGCAGCTTGGCGGGACAGAATGAAAAACTGTTTTTT,CASSLAGQNEKLFF
NA,NA,TRBV19,TRBJ2-1,TGTGCCAGTAGTATCTGGACGGGGAGCTCCTACAATGAGCAGTTCTTC,CASSIWTGSSYNEQFF
NA,TRBD1,TRBV20-1,TRBJ2-5,TGCAGTGCACCGGACAGGGAGACCCAGTACTTC,CSAPDRETQYF
NA,TRBD1,TRBV5-6,TRBJ2-7,TGTGCCAGCAGCTCACCGACAGGGGGTTACGAGCAGTACTTC,CASSSPTGGYEQYF
NA,NA,TRBV4-3,TRBJ2-7,TGCGCCAGCAGCCAAGATTCCAACGAGCAGTACTTC,CASSQDSNEQYF
NA,NA,TRBV5-1,TRBJ2-7,TGCGCCAGCAGTACCGGGGAAGTCTCCTACGAGCAGTACTTC,CASSTGEVSYEQYF
NA,TRBD1,TRBV6-6,TRBJ2-7,TGTGCCAGCAGTCGCAAGGGGACAGGGGAGTACGAGCAGTACTTC,CASSRKGTGEYEQYF
once,NA,TRBV29-1,TRBJ1-2,TGCAGCGTTGAAGATCCGGGGTCGGATGGCTACACCTTC,CSVEDPGSDGYTF
NA,NA,TRBV5-1,TRBJ1-5,TGCGCCAGCAGCTTGGGCTCTGGGGGGGGCAGGCAGCCCCAGCATTTT,CASSLGSGGGRQPQHF
NA,TRBD2,TRBV5-3,TRBJ2-3,TGTGCCAGGACGGGAGGCCGCACAGATACGCAGTATTTT,CARTGGRTDTQYF
NA,TRBD1,TRBV6-6,TRBJ1-2,TGTGCCAGCAGACGCCTATTCGACAGGGGAAACTATGGCTACACCTTC,CASRRLFDRGNYGYTF
once,NA,TRBV4-1,TRBJ1-3,TGCGCCAGCTCCCTGACAGACTCTGGAAACACCATATATTTT,CASSLTDSGNTIYF
NA,NA,TRBV6-5,TRBJ1-2,TGTGCCAGCAGTTCCGGGGCGGGATACTATGGCTACACCTTC,CASSSGAGYYGYTF
NA,NA,TRBV10-3,TRBJ1-2,TGTGCCATCAGTGAGGATCTCACAGGACACAACTATGGCTACACCTTC,CAISEDLTGHNYGYTF
NA,TRBD1,TRBV18,TRBJ2-2,TGTGCCAGCTTTCGGTCGAGAGGGGGCTATGACACCGGGGAGCTGTTTTTT,CASFRSRGGYDTGELFF
NA,NA,TRBV5-4,TRBJ2-7,TGTGCCAGCAGCTTCTTCACAGGTTACGAGCAGTACTTC,CASSFFTGYEQYF
NA,NA,TRBV4-3,TRBJ2-1,TGCGCCAGCAGCCAAGGTTTGGGCCAGGGTATGGTCAATGAGCAGTTCTTC,CASSQGLGQGMVNEQFF
NA,NA,TRBV7-9,TRBJ1-1,TGTGCCAGCAGCTTAGATAGCCAGAACACTGAAGCTTTCTTT,CASSLDSQNTEAFF
NA,NA,TRBV28,TRBJ2-5,TGTGCCAGCAACAGACAAGAGACCCAGTACTTC,CASNRQETQYF
NA,TRBD1,TRBV18,TRBJ1-3,TGTGCCAGCTCAGAAGGACAGGGCTCTGGAAACACCATATATTTT,CASSEGQGSGNTIYF
once,NA,TRBV7-2,TRBJ1-1,TGTGCCAGCAGCTTAGCCCACATACTAAACACTGAAGCTTTCTTT,CASSLAHILNTEAFF
NA,TRBD2,TRBV19,TRBJ2-1,TGTGCCAGTAGTATTGGGCTAGCGGTACTCAATGAGCAGTTCTTC,CASSIGLAVLNEQFF
NA,NA,TRBV18,TRBJ2-2,TGTGCCAGCTCACCCCCCGCCGGGGGGCGGGGCACCGGGGAGCTGTTTTTT,CASSPPAGGRGTGELFF
once,TRBD2,TRBV27,TRBJ2-7,TGTGCCAGCAGTTTAGTCACTAGCGGGACTGCCGAGCAGTACTTC,CASSLVTSGTAEQYF